This TCR beta chain was recorded in a study of shared T cell receptors in the human thymus. Sequenced by immunoSEQ multiplex PCR; TCRdb stores in-frame clones only, minus some. Counted here are some 700,000 clones, 70% to 90% occurring once; the ten biggest clones make up over 0.008%. Trimming cost V 4 bases and J 3 bases, with 27 bases left between them. Germline CDR1 is PRHDT and CDR2 is FYEKMQ (reference sequence). The CDR3 consists of 19 residues. This sample was also put to use in a study of human thymus T cells. This second study notes: Across thymic and blood repertoires, the usage of V and J genes appeared to be biased.

This sequence was found in a girl less than two years old with a congenital heart defect. This chain joins TRBV13 and TRBJ1-2; weak D call: TRBD1 (5 bases). The specimen was thymocytes. The CDR3 sequence is CASSSHSMGGADTHYGYTF. The CDR3 DNA follows: TGTGCCAGCAGCTCCCACTCCATGGGGGGAGCCGATACCCACTATGGCTACACCTTC. Variable domain in full (rest from reference TRBV13 and TRBJ1-2): AAGVIQSPRHLIKEKRETATLKCYPIPRHDTVYWYQQGPGQDPQFLISFYEKMQSDKGSIPDRFSAQQFSDYHSELNMSSLELGDSALYFCASSSHSMGGADTHYGYTFGSGTRLTVV.